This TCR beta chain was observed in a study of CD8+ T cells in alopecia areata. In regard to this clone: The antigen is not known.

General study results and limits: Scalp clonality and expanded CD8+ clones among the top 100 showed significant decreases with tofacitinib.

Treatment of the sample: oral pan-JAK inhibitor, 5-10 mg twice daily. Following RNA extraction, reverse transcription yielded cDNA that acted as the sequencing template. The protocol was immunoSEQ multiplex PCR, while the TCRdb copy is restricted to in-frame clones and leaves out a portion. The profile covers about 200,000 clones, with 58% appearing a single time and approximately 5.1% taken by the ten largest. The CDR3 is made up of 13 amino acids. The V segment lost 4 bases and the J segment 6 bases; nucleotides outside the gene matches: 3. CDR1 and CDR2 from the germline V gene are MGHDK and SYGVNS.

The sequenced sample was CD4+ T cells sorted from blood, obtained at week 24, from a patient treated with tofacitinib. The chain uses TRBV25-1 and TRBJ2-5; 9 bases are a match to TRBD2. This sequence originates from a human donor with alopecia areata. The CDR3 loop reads CASSAREGKTQYF. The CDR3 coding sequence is TGTGCCAGCAGTGCGCGGGAGGGAAAGACCCAGTACTTC.